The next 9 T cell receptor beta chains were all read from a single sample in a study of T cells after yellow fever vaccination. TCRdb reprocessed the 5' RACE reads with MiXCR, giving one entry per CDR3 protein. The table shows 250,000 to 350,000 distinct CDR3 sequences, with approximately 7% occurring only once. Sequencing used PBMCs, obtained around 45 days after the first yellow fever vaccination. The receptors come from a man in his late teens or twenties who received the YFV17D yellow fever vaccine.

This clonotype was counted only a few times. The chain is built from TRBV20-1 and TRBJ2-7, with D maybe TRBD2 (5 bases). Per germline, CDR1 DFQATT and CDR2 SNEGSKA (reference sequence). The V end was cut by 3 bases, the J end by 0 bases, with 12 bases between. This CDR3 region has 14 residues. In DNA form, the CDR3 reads TGCAGTGCTAGGAAGGTTGGGAGCTCCTACGAGCAGTACGTC. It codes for CSARKVGSSYEQYV.

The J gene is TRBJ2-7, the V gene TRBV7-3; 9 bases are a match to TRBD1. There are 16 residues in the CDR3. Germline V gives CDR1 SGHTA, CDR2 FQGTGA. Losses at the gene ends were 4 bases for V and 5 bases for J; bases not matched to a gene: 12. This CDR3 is CASSYPRDRVKHEQYV. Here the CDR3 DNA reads TGTGCCAGCAGCTACCCCCGGGACAGGGTAAAGCACGAGCAGTACGTC.

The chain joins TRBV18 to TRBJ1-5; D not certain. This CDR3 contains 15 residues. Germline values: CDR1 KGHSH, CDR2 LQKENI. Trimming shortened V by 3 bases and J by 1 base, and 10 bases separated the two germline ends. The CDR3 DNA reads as TGTGCCAGCTCACCCCGGGAGGGCAGCAATCAGCCCCAGCATTTT. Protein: CASSPREGSNQPQHF. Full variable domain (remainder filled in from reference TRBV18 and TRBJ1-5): NAGVMQNPRHLVRRRGQEARLRCSPMKGHSHVYWYRQLPEEGLKFMVYLQKENIIDESGMPKERFSAEFPKEGPSILRIQQVVRGDSAAYFCASSPREGSNQPQHFGDGTRLSIL.

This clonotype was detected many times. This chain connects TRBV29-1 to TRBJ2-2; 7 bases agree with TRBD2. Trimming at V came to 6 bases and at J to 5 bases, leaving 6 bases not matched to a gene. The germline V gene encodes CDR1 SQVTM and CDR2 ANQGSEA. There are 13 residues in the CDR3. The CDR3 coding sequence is TGCAGCGTGGCCAATAGCGGGACCGGGGAGCTGTTTTTT. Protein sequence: CSVANSGTGELFF.

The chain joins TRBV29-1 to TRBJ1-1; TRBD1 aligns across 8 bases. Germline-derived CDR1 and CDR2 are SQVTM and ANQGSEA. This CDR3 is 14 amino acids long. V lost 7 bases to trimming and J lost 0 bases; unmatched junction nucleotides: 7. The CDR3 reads CSGQGTLMNTEAFF. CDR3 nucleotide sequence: TGCAGCGGACAGGGGACCCTAATGAACACTGAAGCTTTCTTT. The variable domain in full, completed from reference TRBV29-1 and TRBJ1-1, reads SAVISQKPSRDICQRGTSLTIQCQVDSQVTMMFWYRQQPGQSLTLIATANQGSEATYESGFVIDKFPISRPNLTFSTLTVSNMSPEDSSIYLCSGQGTLMNTEAFFGQGTRLTVV.

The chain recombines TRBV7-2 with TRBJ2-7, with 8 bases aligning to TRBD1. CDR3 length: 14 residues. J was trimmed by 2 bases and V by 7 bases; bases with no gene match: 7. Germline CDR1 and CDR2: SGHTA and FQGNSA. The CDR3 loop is CASNWDRSTYEQYF. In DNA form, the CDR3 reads TGTGCCAGCAACTGGGACAGGTCAACCTACGAGCAGTACTTC.

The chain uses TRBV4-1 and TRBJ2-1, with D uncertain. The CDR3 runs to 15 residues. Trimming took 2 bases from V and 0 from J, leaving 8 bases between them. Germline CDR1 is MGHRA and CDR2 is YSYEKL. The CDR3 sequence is CASSQRPRSYNEQFF. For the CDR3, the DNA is TGCGCCAGCAGCCAACGACCCCGCTCCTACAATGAGCAGTTCTTC.

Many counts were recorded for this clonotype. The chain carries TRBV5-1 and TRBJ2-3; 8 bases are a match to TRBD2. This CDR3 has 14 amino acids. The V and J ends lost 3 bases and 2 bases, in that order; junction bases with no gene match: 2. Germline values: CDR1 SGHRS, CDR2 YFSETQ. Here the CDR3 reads CASSSGGPTDTQYF. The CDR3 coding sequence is TGCGCCAGCAGCTCGGGGGGGCCCACAGATACGCAGTATTTT.

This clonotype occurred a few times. In nucleotides, the CDR3 is TGTGCCAGCAGCCGGGGACAGGGGGCTAAAGGCTACACCTTC. It yields the protein CASSRGQGAKGYTF. V is TRBV3-1 and J is TRBJ1-2, with TRBD1 matching over 12 bases. The CDR3 extends over 14 amino acids. Trimming at V came to 4 bases and at J to 8 bases, leaving 5 bases not matched to a gene. Germline V gene sequence: CDR1 LGHDT, CDR2 YNNKEL (reference sequence).